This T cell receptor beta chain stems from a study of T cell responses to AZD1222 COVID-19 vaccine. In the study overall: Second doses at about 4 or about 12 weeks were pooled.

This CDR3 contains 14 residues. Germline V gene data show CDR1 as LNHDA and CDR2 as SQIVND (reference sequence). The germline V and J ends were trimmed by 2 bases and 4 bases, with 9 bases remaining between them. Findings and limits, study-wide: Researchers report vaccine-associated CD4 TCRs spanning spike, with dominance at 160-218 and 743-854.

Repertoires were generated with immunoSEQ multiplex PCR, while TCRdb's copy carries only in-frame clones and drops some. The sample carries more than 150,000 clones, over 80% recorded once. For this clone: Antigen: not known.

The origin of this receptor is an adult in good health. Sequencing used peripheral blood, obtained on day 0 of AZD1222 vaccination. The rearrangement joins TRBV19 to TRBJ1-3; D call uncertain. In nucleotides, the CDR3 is TGTGCCAGTAGTATATTGGGTTTCGGAAACACCATATATTTT. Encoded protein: CASSILGFGNTIYF.